A single sample gave rise to the 3 T cell receptor beta chains below, sequenced in a study of memory CD8 T cells in hepatitis C reinfection. Time point here: peak reinfection, 3 to 8 weeks after reinfection detection. No in vitro expansion preceded TCR sequencing of the sorted cells. Data came from immunoSEQ multiplex PCR; TCRdb stores just in-frame clones and leaves some out. The profile shows tens of thousands of clones, 88% of them singletons. Input material: naive CD8+ T cells sorted from blood. All receptors derive from a man aged 18 to 30 with hepatitis C virus infection.

V and J are TRBV5-6 and TRBJ2-6, with D possibly being TRBD2 (5 bases). Germline values: CDR1 SGHDT, CDR2 YYEEEE. The CDR3 is 15 amino acids. Trimming removed 0 bases at V and 3 bases at J, with 7 bases between. The CDR3 sequence is CASSLGEFGANVLTF. In DNA, the CDR3 is TGTGCCAGCAGCTTGGGGGAGTTTGGGGCCAACGTCCTGACTTTC.

V and J are TRBV5-4 and TRBJ2-5, with a weak D call TRBD2 (5 bases). Trimming took 4 bases from V and 7 from J, leaving 14 bases between them. In germline, CDR1 is SGHNT, CDR2 YYREEE (reference sequence). This CDR3 is 13 amino acids long. The CDR3 bases are TGTGCCAGCAGCCCACGGACTGAGGGGACCCAGTACTTC. This gives the protein CASSPRTEGTQYF. Filled out from reference TRBV5-4 and TRBJ2-5, the complete variable domain reads ETGVTQSPTHLIKTRGQQVTLRCSSQSGHNTVSWYQQALGQGPQFIFQYYREEENGRGNFPPRFSGLQFPNYSSELNVNALELDDSALYLCASSPRTEGTQYFGPGTRLLVL.

The V gene is TRBV2, the J gene TRBJ2-1; TRBD1 agrees at 12 bases. V lost 8 bases to trimming and J lost 8 bases; unmatched junction nucleotides: 16. The germline V gene has CDR1 SNHLY and CDR2 FYNNEI. The CDR3 is made up of 17 amino acids. CDR3 nucleotide sequence: TGTGCCAGCTCCCATCCGTCTGGGGACAGGGGGCGCGATGAGCAGTTCTTC. Amino acids: CASSHPSGDRGRDEQFF.